A single sample is the source of the 4 T cell receptor beta chains below, sequenced in a study of cytomegalovirus exposure and HLA in healthy donors. The method was immunoSEQ multiplex PCR; TCRdb's version includes in-frame clones alone and lacks a portion of them. Here the sample spans about 71,000 clones, about 94% being singletons. The specimen was PBMCs. These receptors were taken from a woman under 30 in good health and CMV-seronegative.

CDR3 nucleotide sequence: TGTGCCAGCAGCGGGACAGGGTTTGAGACTGAAGCTTTCTTT. Protein sequence: CASSGTGFETEAFF. The V call is TRBV2, the J call TRBJ1-1; 9 bases fit TRBD1. From germline, CDR1 is SNHLY and CDR2 FYNNEI. The V and J ends lost 6 bases and 5 bases, in that order; junction bases with no gene match: 7. This CDR3 has 14 amino acids.

This clone was observed a few times. The chain carries TRBV6-1 and TRBJ1-2, with 10 bases that match TRBD1. The V gene end was trimmed by 5 bases and the J gene end by 8 bases; junction bases not matched to a gene: 8. The CDR3 runs 14 residues. Looked up from germline, CDR1 is MNHNS and CDR2 is SASEGT. CDR3 in amino acids: CASSYWDRGEGYTF. The DNA for the CDR3 is TGTGCCAGCAGTTATTGGGACAGGGGCGAAGGCTACACCTTC.

J is TRBJ1-2 and V is TRBV10-2; 8 bases fit TRBD1. There are 11 residues in the CDR3. After removal of 7 bases from V and 6 bases from J, the junction contained 1 base not matched to a gene. Germline CDR1 and CDR2: WSHSY and SAAADI. The DNA for the CDR3 is TGCGCCAGCACGGGACAGGATGGCTACACCTTC. Translated, it gives CASTGQDGYTF.

The J gene is TRBJ1-5, the V gene TRBV6-1, with TRBD1 matching over 8 bases. The ends lost 6 bases at V and 15 bases at J; junction bases unmatched: 7. This CDR3 region has 11 residues. Germline V gene data show CDR1 as MNHNS and CDR2 as SASEGT. DNA of the CDR3: TGTGCCAGCAGAGGGACAGGCCGGACGCATTTT. The encoded protein is CASRGTGRTHF.